The present T cell receptor (beta chain) was sequenced within a study of naive and memory T cell subsets. Overall study results and limits: A few larger clonotypes appeared in naive repertoires, especially CD8, possibly memory cells re-expressing CD45RA.

Two oligonucleotides, mixed equimolar, formed the beta constant-region primer covering TRBC1 and TRBC2. Nested alpha and beta constant-region primers with the SP2 primer drove four PCR rounds on ligated cDNA. TCRdb ran MiXCR on the UMI-ligation and nested PCR reads and lists one entry per CDR3 protein. The data show approximately 150,000 distinct CDR3 sequences, about 20% seen once. The CDR3 runs 13 residues. The ends were cut back, 2 bases at V and 15 bases at J, with 18 bases in the middle. Germline CDR1 and CDR2: SGHRS and YFSETQ. Details on this clonotype: What it binds is not known.

Sequenced sample: naive CD4+ T cells from blood. This sequence was found in a human donor in good health. V usage is TRBV5-1 and J usage is TRBJ2-1; D is undetermined. The DNA of the CDR3 is TGCGCCAGCAGCTTCGGTGGGGTAGAGAGAACGTTCTTC. Translation: CASSFGGVERTFF.